One and the same sample provided the 2 T cell receptor beta chains below, sequenced in a study of T-cell memory formation after mild COVID-19. TCRdb re-called the 5' RACE reads through MiXCR, storing one row per CDR3 protein. The repertoire holds about 320,000 distinct CDR3 sequences, approximately 15% seen once, with under 25% in the top ten. What was sequenced was PBMCs or a T cell subset sorted from them (not recorded which). These TCRs come from a man younger than 35 who had mild COVID-19 (a few samples of this study predate the infection). Cell type and time point are not known.

DNA of the CDR3: TGTGCCAGCAGTGCCAGGGCGGGCACAGATACGCAGTATTTT. This translates into CASSARAGTDTQYF. V and J are TRBV2 and TRBJ2-3; the D gene is possibly TRBD1 (5 bases). The germline V and J ends were trimmed by 4 bases and 1 base, with 9 bases remaining between them. The CDR3 loop spans 14 amino acids. Germline-derived CDR1 and CDR2 are SNHLY and FYNNEI.

This clonotype came up a few times. The V gene is TRBV20-1, the J gene TRBJ2-7, with 9 nucleotides matching TRBD1. The CDR3 covers 14 residues. V gave up 3 bases and J gave up 2 bases; unmatched junction bases: 5. From germline, CDR1 is DFQATT and CDR2 SNEGSKA (reference sequence). CDR3 sequence reads: CSARDRGGTYEQYF. CDR3 coding DNA: TGCAGTGCTAGGGACAGGGGAGGAACCTACGAGCAGTACTTC.